Reported below is one T cell receptor beta chain. Its antigen is as yet unknown. The CDR3 contains 16 residues. Germline trimming cut 0 bases from V and 1 base from J; bases unmatched to any gene: 6. Per germline, CDR1 SGHTA and CDR2 FQGTGA. The data were taken from a study of lymphopenia after photon versus proton radiotherapy. Whole-study results and caveats: Under photons, naive T cells and diversity fell while effector/memory populations rose. Larger post-nadir TCR diversity loss correlated inversely with survival in deceased patients. Survival link was tested only in deceased patients; proton benefit remains a possibility.

Generated by immunoSEQ multiplex PCR, the TCRdb table keeps only in-frame clones and is missing some. Here the sample spans tens of thousands of clones, 65% to 85% being singletons. This rearrangement joins TRBV7-3 to TRBJ2-7, with TRBD1 matching 7 bases. The TCR sequence derives from a man aged 55 to 70 with pancreatic cancer. Here the sequenced sample was peripheral blood, taken from a patient treated with proton-based radiotherapy. The CDR3 nucleotides are TGTGCCAGCAGCTTAACGTTCGTGGGACAGTCCTACGAGCAGTACTTC. Residues: CASSLTFVGQSYEQYF.